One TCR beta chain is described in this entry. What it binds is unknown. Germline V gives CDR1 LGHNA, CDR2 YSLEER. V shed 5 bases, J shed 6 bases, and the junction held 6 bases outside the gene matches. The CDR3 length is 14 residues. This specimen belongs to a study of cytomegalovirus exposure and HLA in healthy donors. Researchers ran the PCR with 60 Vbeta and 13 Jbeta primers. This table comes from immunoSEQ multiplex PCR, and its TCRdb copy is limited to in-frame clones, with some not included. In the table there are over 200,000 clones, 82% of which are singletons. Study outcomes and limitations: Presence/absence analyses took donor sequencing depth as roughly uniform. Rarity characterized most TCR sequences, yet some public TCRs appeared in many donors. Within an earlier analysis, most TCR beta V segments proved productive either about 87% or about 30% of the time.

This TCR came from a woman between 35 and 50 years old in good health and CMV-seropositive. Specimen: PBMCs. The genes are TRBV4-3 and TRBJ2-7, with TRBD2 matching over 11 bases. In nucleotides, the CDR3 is TGCGCCAGCAGCGAAATAGCGGGGGGGCGCGAGCAGTACTTC. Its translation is CASSEIAGGREQYF.